Included here is one T cell receptor (beta chain) sequence, with context. The antigen remains undetermined. The junction departs from germline at one end; a sequencing error may be responsible. These data originate in a study of tumor-infiltrating lymphocytes in glioblastoma multiforme. Multiple V-beta primers and a C-beta primer amplified TCRB from RNA. A C-beta primer primed TCRB cDNA from roughly 0.51 ug RNA. No unique molecular identifiers were described for these TCRB libraries. TCRdb itself ran the multiplex PCR reads through MiXCR, one entry per CDR3 protein. The sample has roughly 13,000 distinct CDR3 sequences, around three fifths seen once. There are 13 residues in the CDR3. Germline CDR1 reads DFQATT; CDR2 reads SNEGSKA (reference sequence). General study points: The T cells in this sample were not sorted into functional subsets.

Sequencing was done on a sample of brain tumor tissue. The origin of this receptor is a male donor with glioblastoma. This chain uses TRBV20-1 with TRBJ1-3, with D uncertain. Here the CDR3 DNA reads TGCCGTGCTAGAGTCGGGGTTGGAAATACCATATATTTT. It codes for CRARVGVGNTIYF.